The T cell receptor (beta chain) described here comes from a study of metastatic and nonmetastatic thyroid tumors. Study information: Where malignant and benign thyroid patients were concerned, repertoires were compared across blood and tumor or nodule tissue.

The CDR3 contains 14 residues. Between the trimmed V and J ends, which lost 7 bases and 5 bases, there was a span of 17 bases. TCRdb reassembled clones from the PCR reads with MiXCR. The sample comprises over 7,500 clones, about a tenth of which are singletons, and approximately 6.9% rests with the top ten. Until they underwent thyroid surgery, no patient had received any treatment. This clone appeared many times. The chain has TRBV12-3 or TRBV12-4 and TRBJ2-5; possible D gene TRBD2, 7 bases. This sequence originates from a female donor with papillary thyroid cancer or a benign thyroid nodule (not recorded which). Some clones in this sample may be carry-over from other donors' samples. Sample: tumor tissue. CDR3 protein: CASKSGGALETQYF. The CDR3 DNA sequence: TGTGCCAGCAAGTCTGGGGGGGCGCTTGAGACCCAGTACTTC.